The 3 T cell receptor beta chains reported below all come from one sample, sequenced in a study of blood T cell repertoires in COVID-19. The method was immunoSEQ multiplex PCR; TCRdb's version includes in-frame clones alone and lacks a portion of them. The data hold around 300,000 clones, with approximately 80% observed a single time. The sequencing input was peripheral blood. Receptors were obtained from a woman between 50 and 59 years old with active or convalescent COVID-19.

V and J are TRBV19 and TRBJ2-5, with D maybe TRBD2 (7 bases). Germline CDR1 is LNHDA and CDR2 is SQIVND (reference sequence). Trimming pared 4 bases from V and 5 bases from J, leaving 11 bases between. CDR3 length: 13 amino acids. The chain's CDR3 is CASSSGGWETQYF. The CDR3 coding sequence is TGTGCCAGTAGTAGCGGGGGCTGGGAGACCCAGTACTTC.

The rearrangement uses TRBV15 and TRBJ2-7; D may be TRBD1 (6 bases). The CDR3 has 15 residues. Germline V gene sequence: CDR1 LNHNV, CDR2 YYDKDF (reference sequence). V lost 1 base, J lost 5 bases, and 15 bases lay in between. CDR3 region: CATSRGRQGFDEQYF. Written as DNA, the CDR3 is TGTGCCACCAGCAGAGGGAGGCAGGGGTTCGACGAGCAGTACTTC.

J is TRBJ2-7 and V is TRBV29-1, with D perhaps matching TRBD1 (5 bases). Germline values: CDR1 SQVTM, CDR2 ANQGSEA. The ends were cut back, 4 bases at V and 4 bases at J, with 8 bases in the middle. This CDR3 contains 11 residues. CDR3: CSVGTPYEQYF. The CDR3 DNA reads TGCAGCGTTGGGACACCTTACGAGCAGTACTTC.